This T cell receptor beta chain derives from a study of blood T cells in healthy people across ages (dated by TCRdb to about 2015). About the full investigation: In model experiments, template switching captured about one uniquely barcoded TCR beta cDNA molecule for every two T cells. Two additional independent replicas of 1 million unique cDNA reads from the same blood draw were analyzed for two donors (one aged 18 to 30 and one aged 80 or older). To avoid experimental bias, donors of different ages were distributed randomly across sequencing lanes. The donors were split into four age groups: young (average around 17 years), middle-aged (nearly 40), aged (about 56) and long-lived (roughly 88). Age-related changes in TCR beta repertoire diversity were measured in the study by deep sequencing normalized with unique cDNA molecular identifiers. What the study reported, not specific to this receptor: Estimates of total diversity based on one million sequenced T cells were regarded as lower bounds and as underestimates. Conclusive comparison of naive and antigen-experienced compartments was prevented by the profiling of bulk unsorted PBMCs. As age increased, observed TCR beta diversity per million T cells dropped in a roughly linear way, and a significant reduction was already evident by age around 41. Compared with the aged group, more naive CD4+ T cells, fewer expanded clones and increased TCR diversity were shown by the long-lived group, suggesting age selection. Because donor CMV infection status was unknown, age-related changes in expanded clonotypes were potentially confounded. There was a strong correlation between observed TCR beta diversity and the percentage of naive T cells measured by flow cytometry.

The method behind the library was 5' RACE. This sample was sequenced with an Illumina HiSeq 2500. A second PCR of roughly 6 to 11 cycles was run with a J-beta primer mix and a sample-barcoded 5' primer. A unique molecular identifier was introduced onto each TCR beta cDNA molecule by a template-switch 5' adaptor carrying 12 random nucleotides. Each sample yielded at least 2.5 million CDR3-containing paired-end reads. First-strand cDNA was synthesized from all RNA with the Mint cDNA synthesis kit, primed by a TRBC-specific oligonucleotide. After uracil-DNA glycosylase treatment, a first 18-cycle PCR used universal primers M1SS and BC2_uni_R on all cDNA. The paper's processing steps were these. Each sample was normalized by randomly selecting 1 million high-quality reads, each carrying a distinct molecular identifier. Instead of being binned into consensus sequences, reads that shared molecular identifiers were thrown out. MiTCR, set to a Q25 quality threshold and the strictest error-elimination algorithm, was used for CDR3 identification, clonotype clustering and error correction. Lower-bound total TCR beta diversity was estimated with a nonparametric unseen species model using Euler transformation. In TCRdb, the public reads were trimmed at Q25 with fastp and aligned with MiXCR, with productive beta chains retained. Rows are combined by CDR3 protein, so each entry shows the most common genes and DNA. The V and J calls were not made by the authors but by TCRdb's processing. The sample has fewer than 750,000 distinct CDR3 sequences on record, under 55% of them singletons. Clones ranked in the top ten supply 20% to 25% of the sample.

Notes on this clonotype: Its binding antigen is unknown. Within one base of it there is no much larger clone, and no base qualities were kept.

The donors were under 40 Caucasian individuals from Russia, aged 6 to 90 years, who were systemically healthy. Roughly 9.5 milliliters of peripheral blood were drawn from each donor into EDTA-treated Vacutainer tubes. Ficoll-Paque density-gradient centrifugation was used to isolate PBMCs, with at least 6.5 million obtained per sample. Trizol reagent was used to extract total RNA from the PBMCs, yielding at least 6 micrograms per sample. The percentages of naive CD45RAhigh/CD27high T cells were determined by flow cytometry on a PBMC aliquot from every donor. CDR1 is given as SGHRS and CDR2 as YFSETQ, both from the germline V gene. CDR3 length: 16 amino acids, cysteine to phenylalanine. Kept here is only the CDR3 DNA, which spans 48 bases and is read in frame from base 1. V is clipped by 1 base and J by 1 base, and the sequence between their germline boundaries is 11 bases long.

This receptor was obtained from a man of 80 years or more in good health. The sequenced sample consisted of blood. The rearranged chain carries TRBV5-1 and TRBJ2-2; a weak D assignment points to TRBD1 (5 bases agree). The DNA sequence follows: TGCGCCAGCAGCTTGCAGGGCGGAAAGAACACCGGGGAGCTGTTTTTT. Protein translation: CASSLQGGKNTGELFF.